This T cell receptor beta chain was identified in a study of T-cell memory formation after mild COVID-19. Concerning this clonotype: Its antigen is still unknown.

Findings of the study overall: There was a balanced CD4/CD8 profile in clones contracting day 15 to 85, and later expanders leaned CD4+.

J was trimmed by 2 bases and V by 5 bases; bases with no gene match: 4. Germline V gives CDR1 SGHTA, CDR2 FQGTGA. CDR3 length: 15 amino acids. The 5'RACE method, run with constant-segment primers, produced TCR alpha and TCR beta cDNA libraries (carrying sample barcodes and UMIs). Each CDR3 protein gets one entry after TCRdb re-called the 5' RACE reads with MiXCR. This repertoire shows about 430,000 distinct CDR3 sequences, 20% to 25% found once; its top ten account for 7.5% to 10%. J is TRBJ2-1 and V is TRBV7-3; 9 bases match TRBD2. Material for sequencing was PBMCs or a T cell subset sorted from them (not recorded which). The TCR sequence derives from an adult woman who had mild COVID-19 (a few samples of this study predate the infection). Cell type and time point are not known. The CDR3 is CASSNSGGTYNEQFF. CDR3 DNA: TGTGCCAGCAGCAATAGCGGGGGTACCTACAATGAGCAGTTCTTC.